This TCR beta chain originates from a study of T cells in Graves' hyperthyroidism and ophthalmopathy. Overall study results and limits: Most thyroid clonotypes with frequency above 0.001 were detected in blood.

Together with thyroid ultrasound, orbital computed tomography, serum thyroxine and TRAb, clinical symptoms were used for diagnoses. The V gene's germline CDR1 is PRHDT and CDR2 FYEKMQ (reference sequence). V was pared by 4 bases and J by 6 bases, with 9 bases of the junction left unmatched. There are 16 residues in the CDR3. RNA transcripts gave rise to amplified TCR beta CDR3 regions. The HTBI primer set served for first-round RT-PCR of the TCR CDR3. TCRdb re-derived calls from the multiplex PCR reads in MiXCR, one entry per CDR3 protein. The table lists about 160,000 distinct CDR3 sequences, about 9.4% of them singletons, with about 20% in the top ten. This clonotype showed up many times. Its matching antigen is unknown.

The receptor was derived from a woman younger than 35 with Graves' hyperthyroidism that later progressed to Graves' ophthalmopathy. The sample consisted of blood. The chain combines TRBV13 with TRBJ2-2, with 9 bases fitting TRBD1. The CDR3 DNA sequence: TGTGCCAGCAGCTCAACAGGGGGCCAGTTTGCCGGGGAGCTGTTTTTT. Encoded protein: CASSSTGGQFAGELFF. Supplemented by reference TRBV13 and TRBJ2-2, the full variable domain reads AAGVIQSPRHLIKEKRETATLKCYPIPRHDTVYWYQQGPGQDPQFLISFYEKMQSDKGSIPDRFSAQQFSDYHSELNMSSLELGDSALYFCASSSTGGQFAGELFFGEGSRLTVL.